The 19 T cell receptor beta chains below were found in one sample sequenced in a study of vaccination effects on CD4 cells after COVID-19. Clones were read by immunoSEQ multiplex PCR, and TCRdb kept only the in-frame ones, dropping some. The sample has approximately 74,000 clones, 65% to 75% seen once. Within the ViraFEST assay, antigen-specific CD4+ T cells underwent expansion with viral peptide pools prior to sequencing. It was after approximately 11 days of culture that CD4+ T cells were isolated. Absence of prior SARS-CoV-2 infection characterized the vaccine recipients, who showed negative nucleocapsid antibodies. These receptors are not linked to any known antigen. The input for sequencing was CD4+ T cells from PBMCs cultured with HCoV-NL63 spike peptides, taken before COVID-19 vaccination. Source of these receptors: a human donor who received a COVID-19 vaccine.

CDR3: CASSPGLQETQYF. In DNA form, the CDR3 reads TGTGCCAGCAGCCCTGGCCTACAAGAGACCCAGTACTTC. V and J are TRBV25-1 and TRBJ2-5; unclear D gene. The germline V and J ends were trimmed by 6 bases and 2 bases, with 10 bases remaining between them. Per the germline V gene, CDR1 is MGHDK and CDR2 is SYGVNS. This CDR3 comprises 13 residues.

The rearrangement uses TRBV12-5 and TRBJ2-3; tentative D call: TRBD1 (6 bases). In germline, CDR1 is LGHNT, CDR2 FRNRAP. There are 19 residues in the CDR3. V was trimmed by 0 bases and J by 4 bases, leaving 23 bases between them. The chain's CDR3 is CASGLVKDGQGPVADTQYF. In DNA, the CDR3 is TGTGCTAGTGGTTTGGTAAAAGACGGGCAGGGGCCGGTTGCAGATACGCAGTATTTT.

V usage is TRBV5-6 and J usage is TRBJ1-5, with 7 bases matching TRBD1. The CDR3 is 16 residues long. CDR1 and CDR2 (germline): SGHDT, YYEEEE. The V and J ends lost 3 bases and 2 bases, in that order; junction bases with no gene match: 8. DNA of the CDR3: TGTGCCAGCAGCTCAAGACAGGGCTTGGGCAATCAGCCCCAGCATTTT. Translation: CASSSRQGLGNQPQHF. Looking up the rest from reference TRBV5-6 and TRBJ1-5 gives the full variable domain: DAGVTQSPTHLIKTRGQQVTLRCSPKSGHDTVSWYQQALGQGPQFIFQYYEEEERQRGNFPDRFSGHQFPNYSSELNVNALLLGDSALYLCASSSRQGLGNQPQHFGDGTRLSIL.

The gene calls are TRBV5-8 and TRBJ2-3; 9 bases match TRBD1. V lost 7 bases and J lost 3; bases outside the gene matches: 15. CDR1 is SGHTS, CDR2 YDEGEE, per germline. The CDR3 length is 17 residues. CDR3 amino acids: CASPTSGDRVVTDTQYF. In nucleotides, the CDR3 is TGTGCCAGCCCCACGTCAGGGGACAGGGTTGTAACAGATACGCAGTATTTT.

The rearrangement links TRBV2 to TRBJ2-2; perhaps TRBD1 as D (5 bases). V dropped 7 bases and J dropped 4 bases, with 16 bases sitting between them. This CDR3 is built from 15 residues. Germline CDR1 SNHLY, CDR2 FYNNEI. CDR3 sequence reads: CASILGRAGTGELFF. CDR3 sequence (DNA): TGTGCCAGCATCCTGGGCAGGGCTGGCACCGGGGAGCTGTTTTTT.

A few counts support this clone. The gene calls are TRBV7-7 and TRBJ2-1; 12 positions agree with TRBD1. V lost 3 bases to trimming and J lost 2 bases; unmatched junction nucleotides: 2. The CDR3 runs to 16 residues. The germline V gene has CDR1 SSHAT and CDR2 FNYEAQ (reference sequence). CDR3 in amino acids: CASSFGTGGAYNEQFF. DNA for the CDR3: TGTGCCAGCAGCTTTGGGACAGGGGGCGCCTACAATGAGCAGTTCTTC.

This clone was observed a single time. The chain is built from TRBV3-1 (or the pseudogene TRBV3-2) and TRBJ1-6, with unresolved D. This CDR3 has 13 residues. Germline-derived CDR1 and CDR2 are LGHDT and YNNKEL (reference sequence). V lost 5 bases and J 5 bases, leaving 7 bases between the germline ends. CDR3 in DNA: TGTGCCAGCAGCTCCACGAATAATTCACCCCTCCACTTT. Protein product: CASSSTNNSPLHF.

This chain connects TRBV7-2 to TRBJ2-5; perhaps TRBD1 as D (5 bases). V was cut by 5 bases and J by 7 bases, with 14 bases left in between. From germline, CDR1 is SGHTA and CDR2 FQGNSA. This CDR3 contains 13 residues. The CDR3 region is CASSPDTPRTQYF. CDR3 DNA: TGTGCCAGCAGCCCGGACACCCCCAGGACCCAGTACTTC.

The chain combines TRBV6-2 or TRBV6-3 with TRBJ1-2; 10 positions agree with TRBD1. Trimming removed 2 bases from V and 4 bases from J; junction bases left unmatched: 4. The CDR3 sequence is 15 residues long. CDR1 and CDR2 from the germline V gene are MNHEY and SVGEGT. CDR3 DNA: TGTGCCAGCAGTTACGATTGGGACAGGGGCTATGGCTACACCTTC. This translates into CASSYDWDRGYGYTF.

This rearrangement joins TRBV28 to TRBJ2-7; 8 nucleotides match TRBD2. This CDR3 has 15 amino acids. The junction had 7 bases not matched to a gene; V was cut back by 4 bases and J by 2 bases. Germline V CDR1 and CDR2: MDHEN, SYDVKM. The CDR3 protein is CASSSAERGTYEQYV. The CDR3 DNA reads TGTGCCAGCAGTTCTGCGGAGCGGGGGACCTACGAGCAGTACGTC.

The CDR3: CASSFMNTEAFF. The DNA of the CDR3 is TGTGCCAGCAGCTTCATGAACACTGAAGCTTTCTTT. This chain uses TRBV28 with TRBJ1-1, with unresolved D. The V gene lost 6 bases and the J gene lost 0 bases, with 5 bases spanning the gap. Looked up from germline, CDR1 is MDHEN and CDR2 is SYDVKM. This CDR3 is built from 12 residues.

This clone has a handful of counts. The V and J genes are TRBV10-3 and TRBJ2-7; weak D call: TRBD1 (6 bases). The CDR3 is 14 residues long. V lost 6 bases to trimming and J lost 6 bases, with 18 bases between them. The germline gives CDR1 ENHRY, CDR2 SYGVKD. The CDR3 protein is CAIRSVPTGCEQYV. CDR3 bases: TGTGCCATCAGGAGTGTCCCCACAGGGTGCGAGCAGTACGTC.

This chain connects TRBV12-3 or TRBV12-4 to TRBJ1-1; no clear D. The CDR3 contains 13 residues. V lost 7 bases to trimming and J lost 1 base, with 10 bases between them. CDR3 residues: CASTRVRNTEAFF. CDR3 in DNA: TGTGCCAGCACCCGAGTACGGAACACTGAAGCTTTCTTT.

The count of this clone is one. The rearrangement links TRBV3-1 (or the pseudogene TRBV3-2) to TRBJ2-3; D assignment may be TRBD1 or TRBD2 (5 bases each). The V end lost 4 bases, the J end lost 0 bases, and 14 bases lay between the germline ends. This CDR3 spans 16 amino acids. The germline V gene has CDR1 LGHDT and CDR2 YNNKEL (reference sequence). Here the CDR3 reads CASSPYRDLSTDTQYF. CDR3 coding DNA: TGTGCCAGCAGCCCCTACCGGGACCTAAGCACAGATACGCAGTATTTT.

This clone was found once. This chain links TRBV28 with TRBJ2-3; TRBD1 matches at 9 bases. From germline, CDR1 is MDHEN and CDR2 SYDVKM. After removal of 5 bases from V and 1 base from J, the junction contained 4 bases not matched to a gene. The CDR3 covers 15 residues. DNA for the CDR3: TGTGCCAGCAGTCGACAGGGGGGGGGCACAGATACGCAGTATTTT. Its translation is CASSRQGGGTDTQYF.

V is TRBV5-1 and J is TRBJ2-3; D perhaps matches TRBD2 (5 bases). The V and J ends lost 2 bases and 1 base respectively, with 11 bases between them. The germline V gene has CDR1 SGHRS and CDR2 YFSETQ. This CDR3 comprises 15 residues. CDR3 residues: CASSFGPGGTDTQYF. CDR3 sequence (DNA): TGCGCCAGCAGCTTCGGCCCCGGGGGCACAGATACGCAGTATTTT.

The J gene is TRBJ2-3, the V gene TRBV27; TRBD1 matches 7 bases. CDR1 and CDR2 from the germline V gene are MNHEY and SMNVEV (reference sequence). After removal of 2 bases from V and 4 bases from J, the junction contained 6 bases not matched to a gene. The CDR3 runs to 15 residues. The CDR3, as DNA: TGTGCCAGCAGTTTAATGGGGACAGCCCCAGATACGCAGTATTTT. It is translated as CASSLMGTAPDTQYF.

V is TRBV5-1 and J is TRBJ1-6, with 9 bases lining up with TRBD1. Germline loops: CDR1 SGHRS, CDR2 YFSETQ. Germline trimming cut 4 bases from V and 8 bases from J; bases unmatched to any gene: 4. The CDR3 is made up of 14 amino acids. The CDR3 loop reads CASSAGQGHSPLHF. The CDR3 region has the DNA TGCGCCAGCAGCGCGGGACAGGGACATTCACCCCTCCACTTT.

DNA for the CDR3: TGCGCCAGCAGCTACCTTGCTTCAACTAATGAAAAACTGTTTTTT. Its translation is CASSYLASTNEKLFF. This chain connects TRBV5-1 to TRBJ1-4, with D unresolved. The germline CDR1 and CDR2 sequences are SGHRS and YFSETQ. This CDR3 has 15 residues. V shed 3 bases and J shed 0 bases, with 9 bases lying between them.